Listed below are T cell receptor beta chains from one sample, sequenced in a study of T cell repertoires in cytomegalovirus infection. TCRdb re-called the reads through MiXCR, storing one row per CDR3 protein. The data contain approximately 300,000 distinct CDR3 sequences, 25% of them singletons. Antigens of these TCRs are unknown. The material sequenced was cultured PBMCs, taken from culture after CMV antigen stimulation. Receptors originate from a human donor in good health (CMV status not recorded). Some clones in this sample may be carry-over from other donors' samples. Both conserved end residues are part of each CDR3. D genes are given only for firm matches. Clone size appears in some rows only: once, few, many, or a class for an expanded clone.

14 | TRBJ2-1 | . | TRBV9 | many | CASSPWFGPNEQFF | TGTGCCAGCAGCCCCTGGTTTGGCCCCAATGAGCAGTTCTTC
15 | TRBJ1-1 | TRBD1 | TRBV5-8 | . | CASSHGQGPTSEAFF | TGTGCCAGCAGCCATGGACAGGGCCCGACGTCTGAAGCTTTCTTT
14 | TRBJ2-7 | TRBD2 | TRBV10-3 | . | CATIYGRNSYEQYF | TGTGCCACCATATACGGGAGGAACTCCTACGAGCAGTACTTC
14 | TRBJ2-3 | TRBD2 | TRBV20-1 | . | CSALDSGGADTQYF | TGCAGTGCCTTAGATAGTGGGGGGGCAGATACGCAGTATTTT
15 | TRBJ2-1 | . | TRBV9 | . | CASSVAQSQGNEQFF | TGTGCCAGCAGCGTAGCTCAATCGCAGGGTAATGAGCAGTTCTTC
15 | TRBJ1-1 | . | TRBV7-2 | few | CASSFQPRENTEAFF | TGTGCCAGCAGCTTTCAACCCCGGGAGAACACTGAAGCTTTCTTT
17 | TRBJ1-2 | TRBD1 | TRBV7-6 | . | CASSLARGTVLPYGYTF | TGTGCCAGCAGCTTAGCAAGGGGGACAGTTCTCCCCTATGGCTACACCTTC
18 | TRBJ2-4 | . | TRBV4-1 | . | CASSQDPLTGLLKNIQYF | TGCGCCAGCAGCCAAGATCCCCTAACAGGGCTGCTCAAAAACATTCAGTACTTC
15 | TRBJ1-5 | . | TRBV28 | few | CASSLKVGSNQPQHF | TGTGCCAGCAGTTTAAAGGTTGGCAGCAATCAGCCCCAGCATTTT
17 | TRBJ2-1 | . | TRBV10-3 | few | CAISESWGEHIYNEQFF | TGTGCCATCAGTGAGTCTTGGGGCGAACACATTTACAATGAGCAGTTCTTC
15 | TRBJ2-1 | . | TRBV7-2 | many | CASSSRSSSYNEQFF | TGTGCCAGCAGCTCCCGGTCGAGCTCCTACAATGAGCAGTTCTTC
15 | TRBJ2-1 | . | TRBV11-2 | . | CASSRGEIGSNEQFF | TGTGCCAGCAGCCGAGGGGAGATAGGGAGCAATGAGCAGTTCTTC
12 | TRBJ2-3 | . | TRBV7-2 | . | CASSQNLDTQYF | TGTGCCAGCAGCCAAAATTTGGATACGCAGTATTTT
13 | TRBJ2-5 | TRBD2 | TRBV29-1 | few | CSVLSGTKETQYF | TGCAGCGTTCTTAGCGGGACTAAAGAGACCCAGTACTTC
16 | TRBJ2-5 | . | TRBV7-9 | once | CASSFWGQTSQETQYF | TGTGCCAGCAGCTTCTGGGGGCAGACCAGCCAAGAGACCCAGTACTTC
17 | TRBJ2-7 | . | TRBV28 | many | CASSRAGGGPSSYEQYF | TGTGCCAGCAGTCGGGCAGGCGGCGGGCCAAGCTCCTACGAGCAGTACTTC
13 | TRBJ2-1 | . | TRBV10-2 | few | CASSVSGYNEQFF | TGCGCCAGCAGCGTCAGCGGTTACAATGAGCAGTTCTTC
15 | TRBJ1-4 | TRBD1 | TRBV7-9 | many | CASSPRTGIYEKLFF | TGTGCCAGCAGCCCCCGGACAGGGATTTATGAAAAACTGTTTTTT
16 | TRBJ2-7 | TRBD2 | TRBV4-3 | . | CASSQEAGGRSYEQYF | TGCGCCAGCAGCCAAGAGGCGGGAGGACGCTCCTACGAGCAGTACTTC
15 | TRBJ2-3 | TRBD2 | TRBV4-1 | . | CASSQDGGGTDTQYF | TGTGCCAGCAGCCAAGATGGGGGGGGCACAGATACGCAGTATTTT
13 | TRBJ2-7 | . | TRBV24-1 | . | CATSDSDLYEQYF | TGTGCCACCAGTGATTCCGACCTCTACGAGCAGTACTTC
15 | TRBJ2-5 | . | TRBV6-2/TRBV6-3 | . | CASSYSSLGPETQYF | TGTGCCAGCAGTTACTCGAGTCTCGGTCCCGAGACCCAGTACTTC
14 | TRBJ2-7 | TRBD2 | TRBV7-2 | many | CASSPRFRGDEQYF | TGTGCCAGCAGCCCACGATTCCGGGGGGACGAGCAGTACTTC
14 | TRBJ1-1 | TRBD1 | TRBV7-8 | few | CASSLGQGVTEAFF | TGTGCCAGCAGCTTAGGACAGGGGGTCACTGAAGCTTTCTTT
16 | TRBJ2-1 | . | TRBV7-3 | many | CASSPTRASSYNEQFF | TGTGCCAGCAGTCCGACTAGAGCGAGCTCCTACAATGAGCAGTTCTTC
16 | TRBJ1-5 | TRBD1 | TRBV7-2 | many | CASSLGPGQGLQPQHF | TGTGCCAGCAGCTTAGGGCCGGGACAGGGGTTACAGCCCCAGCATTTT
19 | TRBJ2-1 | TRBD2 | TRBV6-4 | . | CASSKSFIGLAGVDNEQFF | TGTGCCAGCAGTAAATCCTTTATTGGACTAGCGGGAGTAGACAATGAGCAGTTCTTC
15 | TRBJ1-6 | . | TRBV27 | . | CASSLLRPYNSPLHF | TGTGCCAGCAGTTTATTACGGCCGTATAATTCACCCCTCCACTTT
13 | TRBJ2-5 | . | TRBV12-3/TRBV12-4 | few | CASSFNTGRTQYF | TGTGCCAGCAGTTTTAATACGGGTCGGACCCAGTACTTC
16 | TRBJ2-5 | TRBD1 | TRBV29-1 | . | CSVSGSYRDRQETQYF | TGCAGCGTTTCTGGATCCTACCGGGACAGGCAAGAGACCCAGTACTTC
14 | TRBJ2-4 | . | TRBV3-1 | . | CASSHRDGKNIQYF | TGTGCCAGCAGCCATCGGGACGGAAAAAACATTCAGTACTTC
13 | TRBJ1-5 | . | TRBV24-1 | . | CATQVNSNQPQHF | TGTGCCACCCAGGTCAATAGCAATCAGCCCCAGCATTTT
12 | TRBJ1-5 | . | TRBV7-9 | . | CACGDSNQPQHF | TGTGCCTGCGGGGATAGCAATCAGCCCCAGCATTTT
16 | TRBJ2-1 | TRBD2 | TRBV7-9 | . | CASRPSPSGSGNEQFF | TGTGCCAGCAGGCCATCCCCTAGCGGGAGTGGGAATGAGCAGTTCTTC
15 | TRBJ2-3 | . | TRBV12-3/TRBV12-4 | few | CASRRPAGATDTQYF | TGTGCCAGCAGACGACCTGCGGGGGCCACAGATACGCAGTATTTT
18 | TRBJ2-1 | TRBD2 | TRBV19 | . | CASSILAGRVSSYNEQFF | TGTGCCAGTAGTATACTAGCGGGAAGAGTAAGTTCCTACAATGAGCAGTTCTTC
15 | TRBJ2-1 | TRBD2 | TRBV11-3 | . | CASSPLAANYNEQFF | TGTGCCAGCAGTCCACTAGCGGCGAACTACAATGAGCAGTTCTTC
17 | TRBJ2-1 | TRBD2 | TRBV9 | . | CASSPPRLAGDYNEQFF | TGTGCCAGCAGCCCACCTCGACTAGCGGGAGATTACAATGAGCAGTTCTTC
15 | TRBJ1-2 | . | TRBV19 | many | CASSIYRDRTYGYTF | TGTGCCAGTAGTATATACAGGGATAGAACCTATGGCTACACCTTC
14 | TRBJ1-1 | . | TRBV15 | few | CATSRDFWNTEAFF | TGTGCCACCAGCAGAGATTTTTGGAACACTGAAGCTTTCTTT
18 | TRBJ2-1 | TRBD2 | TRBV12-3/TRBV12-4 | few | CASSLGARTSPDVHEQFF | TGTGCCAGCAGTTTAGGGGCCCGGACTAGCCCCGATGTCCATGAGCAGTTCTTC
12 | TRBJ2-7 | . | TRBV7-2 | . | CASSLEVGEQYF | TGTGCCAGCAGCTTAGAAGTGGGCGAGCAGTACTTC
15 | TRBJ2-1 | . | TRBV6-2/TRBV6-3 | . | CASSTVGGKYNEQFF | TGTGCCAGCAGCACCGTAGGGGGGAAGTACAATGAGCAGTTCTTC
13 | TRBJ2-3 | TRBD2 | TRBV14 | few | CASSGTSGSSQYF | TGTGCCAGCAGTGGGACTAGCGGGAGTTCGCAGTATTTT
13 | TRBJ2-2 | . | TRBV6-2/TRBV6-3 | . | CASNNGPAGELFF | TGTGCCAGCAACAACGGCCCCGCCGGGGAGCTGTTTTTT
16 | TRBJ2-1 | . | TRBV4-1 | . | CASSQERGGSYNEQFF | TGCGCCAGCAGCCAAGAAAGGGGTGGCTCCTACAATGAGCAGTTCTTC
16 | TRBJ1-2 | . | TRBV7-2 | many | CASSQGRRKNHYGYTF | TGTGCCAGCAGCCAAGGGCGGCGGAAGAACCACTATGGCTACACCTTC
12 | TRBJ2-5 | . | TRBV6-1 | many | CASFRQKETQYF | TGTGCCAGCTTTCGACAAAAGGAGACCCAGTACTTC
11 | TRBJ2-1 | . | TRBV4-1 | . | CASSQAAEQFF | TGCGCCAGCAGCCAAGCGGCCGAGCAGTTCTTC
17 | TRBJ2-6 | TRBD2 | TRBV6-1 | few | CASSAWEGFAGANVLTF | TGTGCCAGCAGTGCCTGGGAGGGTTTTGCTGGGGCCAACGTCCTGACTTTC
12 | TRBJ1-5 | . | TRBV7-2 | . | CASSFSGLPQHF | TGTGCCAGCAGCTTCTCAGGGTTGCCCCAGCATTTT
15 | TRBJ2-1 | TRBD2 | TRBV27 | . | CASSPIAGRGGGQFF | TGTGCCAGCAGCCCTATAGCGGGAAGAGGGGGAGGGCAGTTCTTC
17 | TRBJ1-1 | . | TRBV12-3/TRBV12-4 | few | CASRPSPMGSLNTEAFF | TGTGCCAGCAGGCCCTCCCCGATGGGAAGTCTGAACACTGAAGCTTTCTTT
14 | TRBJ1-3 | . | TRBV6-6 | . | CASRDGTSGNTIYF | TGTGCCAGCCGTGACGGGACCTCTGGAAACACCATATATTTT
13 | TRBJ1-6 | TRBD1 | TRBV20-1 | . | CSVRGRGNSPLHF | TGCAGTGTTAGGGGGCGCGGTAATTCACCCCTCCACTTT
14 | TRBJ2-3 | . | TRBV30 | . | CAWSVLALADTQYF | TGTGCCTGGAGTGTTCTAGCATTGGCAGATACGCAGTATTTT
16 | TRBJ2-5 | TRBD2 | TRBV20-1 | . | CSARDRLAGGVETQYF | TGCAGTGCTAGAGACCGACTAGCGGGAGGAGTGGAGACCCAGTACTTC
13 | TRBJ2-7 | . | TRBV20-1 | . | CSARGFLGTRQYF | TGCAGTGCTAGGGGGTTTCTCGGGACCCGGCAGTACTTC
16 | TRBJ1-4 | . | TRBV4-1 | many | CASRWSRDFGSEKLFF | TGCGCCAGCAGGTGGTCAAGGGACTTTGGTTCTGAAAAACTGTTTTTT